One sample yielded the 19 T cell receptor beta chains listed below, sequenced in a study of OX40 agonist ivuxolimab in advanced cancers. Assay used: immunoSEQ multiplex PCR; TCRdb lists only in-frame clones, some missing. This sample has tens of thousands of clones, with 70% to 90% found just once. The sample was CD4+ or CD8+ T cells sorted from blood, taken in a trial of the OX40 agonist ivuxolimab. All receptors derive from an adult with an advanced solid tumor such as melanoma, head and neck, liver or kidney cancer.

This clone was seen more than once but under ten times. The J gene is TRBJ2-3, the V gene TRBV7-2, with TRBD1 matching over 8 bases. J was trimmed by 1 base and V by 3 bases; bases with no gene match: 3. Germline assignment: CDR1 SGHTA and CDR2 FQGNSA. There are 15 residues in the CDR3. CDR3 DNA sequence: TGTGCCAGCAGCTTGAGGACAGGGCGCACAGATACGCAGTATTTT. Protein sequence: CASSLRTGRTDTQYF.

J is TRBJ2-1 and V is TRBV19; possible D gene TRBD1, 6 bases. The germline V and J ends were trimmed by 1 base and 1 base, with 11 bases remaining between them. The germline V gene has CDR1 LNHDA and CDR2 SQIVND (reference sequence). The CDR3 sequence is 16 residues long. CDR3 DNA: TGTGCCAGTAGTATAGGAGTAGGGGGTTCCTACAATGAGCAGTTCTTC. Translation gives CASSIGVGGSYNEQFF. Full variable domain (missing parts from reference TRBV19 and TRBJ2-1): DGGITQSPKYLFRKEGQNVTLSCEQNLNHDAMYWYRQDPGQGLRLIYYSQIVNDFQKGDIAEGYSVSREKKESFPLTVTSAQKNPTAFYLCASSIGVGGSYNEQFFGPGTRLTVL.

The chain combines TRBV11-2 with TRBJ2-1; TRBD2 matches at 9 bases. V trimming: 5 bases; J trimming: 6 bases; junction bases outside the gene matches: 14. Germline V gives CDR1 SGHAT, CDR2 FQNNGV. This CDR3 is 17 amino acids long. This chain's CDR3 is CASSPRAASGVFNEQFF. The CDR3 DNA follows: TGTGCCAGCAGCCCTAGAGCCGCTAGCGGGGTTTTCAATGAGCAGTTCTTC.

The CDR3 nucleotides are TGTGCCAGCAGTGGACTAGCCCCCTTTGTTGAGCAGTTCTTC. Its translation is CASSGLAPFVEQFF. The chain combines TRBV11-2 with TRBJ2-1; TRBD2 agrees at 8 bases. Per the germline V gene, CDR1 is SGHAT and CDR2 is FQNNGV. The CDR3 spans 14 residues. The V and J ends lost 6 bases and 9 bases, in that order; junction bases with no gene match: 10.

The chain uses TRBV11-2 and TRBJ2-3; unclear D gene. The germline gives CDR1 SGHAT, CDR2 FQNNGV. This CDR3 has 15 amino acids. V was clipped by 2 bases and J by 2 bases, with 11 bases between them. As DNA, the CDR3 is TGTGCCAGCAGCTTAAAGTCACGATCCACAGATACGCAGTATTTT. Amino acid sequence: CASSLKSRSTDTQYF.

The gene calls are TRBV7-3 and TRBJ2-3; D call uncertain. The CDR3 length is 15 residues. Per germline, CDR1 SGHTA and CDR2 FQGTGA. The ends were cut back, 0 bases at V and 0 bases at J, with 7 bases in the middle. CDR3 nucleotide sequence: TGTGCCAGCAGCTTAACCGCCACAAGCACAGATACGCAGTATTTT. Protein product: CASSLTATSTDTQYF.

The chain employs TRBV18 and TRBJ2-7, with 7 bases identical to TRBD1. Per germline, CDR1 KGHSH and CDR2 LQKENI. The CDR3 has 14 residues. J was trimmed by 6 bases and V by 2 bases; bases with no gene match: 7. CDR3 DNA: TGTGCCAGCTCACCAGCCAGGGGGAAAGCCGAGCAGTACTTC. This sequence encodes CASSPARGKAEQYF.

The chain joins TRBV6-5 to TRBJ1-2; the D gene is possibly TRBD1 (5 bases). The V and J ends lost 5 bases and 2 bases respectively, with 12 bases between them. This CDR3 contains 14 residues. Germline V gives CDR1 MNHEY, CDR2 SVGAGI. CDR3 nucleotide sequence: TGTGCCAGCAGTCCCGGGACGGGAAACTATGGCTACACCTTC. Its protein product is CASSPGTGNYGYTF.

CDR3 in DNA: TGTGCCTGGACGACTAGCGTCGCGTTAGCCAAAAACATTCAGTACTTC. It codes for CAWTTSVALAKNIQYF. The genes are TRBV30 and TRBJ2-4, with TRBD2 identical over 8 bases. CDR1 and CDR2 (germline): GTSNPN, SVGIG (reference sequence). The CDR3 is 16 residues long. With V trimmed by 4 bases and J by 0 bases, 8 bases remained unmatched.

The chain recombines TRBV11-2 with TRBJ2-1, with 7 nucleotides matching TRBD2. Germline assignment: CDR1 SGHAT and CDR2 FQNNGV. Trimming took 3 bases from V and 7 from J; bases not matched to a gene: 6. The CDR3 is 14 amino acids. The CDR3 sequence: CASSLEREGNEQFF. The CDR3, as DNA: TGTGCCAGCAGCTTGGAGAGGGAGGGTAATGAGCAGTTCTTC. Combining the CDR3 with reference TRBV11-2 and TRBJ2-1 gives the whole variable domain EAGVAQSPRYKIIEKRQSVAFWCNPISGHATLYWYQQILGQGPKLLIQFQNNGVVDDSQLPKDRFSAERLKGVDSTLKIQPAKLEDSAVYLCASSLEREGNEQFFGPGTRLTVL.

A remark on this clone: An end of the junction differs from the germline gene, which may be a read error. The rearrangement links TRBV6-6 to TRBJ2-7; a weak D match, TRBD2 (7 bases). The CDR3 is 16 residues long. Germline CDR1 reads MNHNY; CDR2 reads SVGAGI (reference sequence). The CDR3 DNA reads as TGTGCCAGCAATTACCGCCTAGGGGGAGGGCAATGGGAGCAGTACTTC. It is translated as CASNYRLGGGQWEQYF.

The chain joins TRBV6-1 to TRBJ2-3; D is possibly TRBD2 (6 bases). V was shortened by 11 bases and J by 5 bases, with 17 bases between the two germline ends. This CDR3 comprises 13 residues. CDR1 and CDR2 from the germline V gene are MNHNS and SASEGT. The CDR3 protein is CAACQRVGDTQYF. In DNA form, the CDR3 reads TGTGCCGCCTGTCAGCGGGTCGGAGATACGCAGTATTTT.

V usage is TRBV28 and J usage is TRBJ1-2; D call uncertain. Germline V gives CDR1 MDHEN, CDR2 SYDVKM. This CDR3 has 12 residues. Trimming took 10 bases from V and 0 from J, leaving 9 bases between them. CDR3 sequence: CATEEPNYGYTF. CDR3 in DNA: TGTGCCACCGAGGAGCCTAACTATGGCTACACCTTC.

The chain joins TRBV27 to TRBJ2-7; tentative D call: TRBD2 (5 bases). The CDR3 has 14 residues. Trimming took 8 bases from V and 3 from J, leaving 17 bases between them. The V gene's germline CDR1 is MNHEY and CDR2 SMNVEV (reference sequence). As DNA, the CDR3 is TGTGCCAGCTCCCCCCACCAGCGGTACTACGAGCAGTACTTC. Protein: CASSPHQRYYEQYF.

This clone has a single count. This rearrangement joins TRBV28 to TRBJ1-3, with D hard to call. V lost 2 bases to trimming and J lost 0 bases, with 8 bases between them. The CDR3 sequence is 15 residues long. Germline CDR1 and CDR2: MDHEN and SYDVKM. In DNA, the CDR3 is TGTGCCAGCAGTTTAATTGTTATCTCTGGAAACACCATATATTTT. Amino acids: CASSLIVISGNTIYF.

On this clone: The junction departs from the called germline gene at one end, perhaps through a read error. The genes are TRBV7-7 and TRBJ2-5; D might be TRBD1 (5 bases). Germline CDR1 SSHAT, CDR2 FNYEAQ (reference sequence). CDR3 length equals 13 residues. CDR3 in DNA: TGTGCTAGCAGGGATACAGGAGAAGAGACCCAGTACTTC. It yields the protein CASRDTGEETQYF. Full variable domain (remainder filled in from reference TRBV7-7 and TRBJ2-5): GAGVSQSPRYKVTKRGQDVTLRCDPISSHATLYWYQQALGQGPEFLTYFNYEAQPDKSGLPSDRFSAERPEGSISTLTIQRTEQRDSAMYRCASRDTGEETQYFGPGTRLLVL.

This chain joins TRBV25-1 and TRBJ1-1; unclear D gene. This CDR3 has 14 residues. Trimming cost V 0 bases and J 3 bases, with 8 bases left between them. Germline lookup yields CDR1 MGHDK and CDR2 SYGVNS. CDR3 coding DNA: TGTGCCAGCAGTGAATATTTTAGGGACACTGAAGCTTTCTTT. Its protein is CASSEYFRDTEAFF.

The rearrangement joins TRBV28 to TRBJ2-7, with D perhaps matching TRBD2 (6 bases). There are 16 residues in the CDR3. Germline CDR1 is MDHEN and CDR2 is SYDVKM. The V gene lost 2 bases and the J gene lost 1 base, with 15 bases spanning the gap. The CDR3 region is CASSLGVSRGSYEQYF. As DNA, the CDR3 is TGTGCCAGCAGTTTAGGGGTCTCGCGGGGATCCTACGAGCAGTACTTC.

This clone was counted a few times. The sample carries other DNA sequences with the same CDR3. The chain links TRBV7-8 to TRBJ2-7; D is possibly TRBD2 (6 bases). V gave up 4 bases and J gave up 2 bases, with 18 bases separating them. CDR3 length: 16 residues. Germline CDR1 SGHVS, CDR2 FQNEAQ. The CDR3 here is CASSSQAGGIAYEQYF. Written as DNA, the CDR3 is TGTGCCAGCAGCTCCCAAGCGGGCGGGATAGCCTACGAGCAGTACTTC.